Each of the 12 T cell receptor beta chains below was sequenced from the same sample in a study of blood T cell repertoires in COVID-19. The repertoire was sequenced with immunoSEQ multiplex PCR; TCRdb's copy has only in-frame clones and lacks some. The data contain tens of thousands of clones, around 80% of them singletons. Source material: peripheral blood. The receptors derive from a woman older than 75 with active or convalescent COVID-19.

The chain is built from TRBV10-1 and TRBJ1-3; the match to TRBD1 covers 8 bases. Germline lookup yields CDR1 WNHNN and CDR2 SYGVQD (reference sequence). V lost 5 bases and J lost 3; bases outside the gene matches: 3. This CDR3 has 14 amino acids. The CDR3 DNA sequence: TGCGCCAGCAGTACGGACAGGGATGGAAACACCATATATTTT. Protein sequence: CASSTDRDGNTIYF.

The V call is TRBV5-1, the J call TRBJ2-2; the match to TRBD2 covers 7 bases. The V gene end was trimmed by 1 base and the J gene end by 4 bases; junction bases not matched to a gene: 4. CDR3 length: 15 residues. Germline CDR1 is SGHRS and CDR2 is YFSETQ. The CDR3 sequence is CASSLQSGATGELFF. DNA for the CDR3: TGCGCCAGCAGCTTGCAGAGCGGGGCCACCGGGGAGCTGTTTTTT.

The rearrangement joins TRBV6-1 to TRBJ1-2, with D uncertain. The CDR3 totals 13 residues. Germline V CDR1 and CDR2: MNHNS, SASEGT. Trimming left V 2 bases short and J 4 bases short, with 8 bases between. The chain's CDR3 is CASSERVLYGYTF. CDR3 in DNA: TGTGCCAGCAGTGAACGGGTACTCTATGGCTACACCTTC.

V usage is TRBV29-1 and J usage is TRBJ2-5; a weak D match, TRBD2 (6 bases). The CDR3 contains 13 residues. Per the germline V gene, CDR1 is SQVTM and CDR2 is ANQGSEA. Trimming cost V 4 bases and J 2 bases, with 11 bases left between them. As DNA, the CDR3 is TGCAGCGTTGGGGGGGAGACACAAGAGACCCAGTACTTC. It codes for CSVGGETQETQYF.

The chain has TRBV4-3 and TRBJ1-1; 11 nucleotides line up with TRBD1. This CDR3 has 15 amino acids. V was pared by 4 bases and J by 5 bases, with 6 bases of the junction left unmatched. CDR1 is LGHNA and CDR2 is YSLEER in the germline V gene. In DNA, the CDR3 is TGCGCCAGCAGCCTTTTAGGGACAGGGGGGACTGAAGCTTTCTTT. It codes for CASSLLGTGGTEAFF.

This clone appeared a few times. The chain couples TRBV2 to TRBJ2-5; D remains unclear. Trimming shortened V by 6 bases and J by 2 bases, and 13 bases separated the two germline ends. CDR3 size: 14 residues. Germline CDR1 reads SNHLY; CDR2 reads FYNNEI. CDR3 nucleotides: TGTGCCAGCAGGGTTCTAGGAATTCAAGAGACCCAGTACTTC. Protein sequence: CASRVLGIQETQYF. The whole variable domain, remainder taken from reference TRBV2 and TRBJ2-5, is EPEVTQTPSHQVTQMGQEVILRCVPISNHLYFYWYRQILGQKVEFLVSFYNNEISEKSEIFDDQFSVERPDGSNFTLKIRSTKLEDSAMYFCASRVLGIQETQYFGPGTRLLVL.

The chain has TRBV28 and TRBJ2-2, with TRBD2 matching over 8 bases. CDR3 length equals 14 residues. Germline assignment: CDR1 MDHEN and CDR2 SYDVKM. The V gene end was trimmed by 2 bases and the J gene end by 5 bases; junction bases not matched to a gene: 1. The CDR3 spells CASSLAGGTGELFF. In DNA, the CDR3 is TGTGCCAGCAGTTTAGCGGGGGGTACCGGGGAGCTGTTTTTT.

V gene TRBV6-5 combines with J gene TRBJ1-2, with 8 bases aligning to TRBD1. The length of the CDR3 is 15 residues. Germline CDR1 and CDR2: MNHEY and SVGAGI. The J segment lost 1 base and the V segment lost 5 bases, leaving 6 bases of the junction unmatched. CDR3 in DNA: TGTGCCAGCAGTCGTGACAGGGGAGGTAACTATGGCTACACCTTC. This gives the protein CASSRDRGGNYGYTF.

The chain joins TRBV7-2 to TRBJ1-5; 9 nucleotides agree with TRBD1. The V and J ends lost 1 base and 7 bases, in that order; junction bases with no gene match: 5. This CDR3 is built from 15 residues. Germline-derived CDR1 and CDR2 are SGHTA and FQGNSA. The chain's CDR3 is CASSLDRGLGQPQHF. The DNA of the CDR3 is TGTGCCAGCAGCTTAGACAGGGGGCTAGGACAGCCCCAGCATTTT.

The V gene is TRBV7-2, the J gene TRBJ2-7, with 8 bases that match TRBD1. The CDR3 is 15 residues long. J lost 2 bases, V lost 6 bases, and 9 bases had no gene match. Germline-derived CDR1 and CDR2 are SGHTA and FQGNSA. The CDR3 region is CASSPRTGLTYEQYF. DNA of the CDR3: TGTGCCAGCAGTCCCCGGACAGGGTTGACCTACGAGCAGTACTTC.

This CDR3 is CASSGGGVAYEQYF. CDR3 in DNA: TGTGCCAGCAGCGGGGGAGGGGTGGCCTACGAGCAGTACTTC. The chain uses TRBV5-5 and TRBJ2-7; 7 nucleotides line up with TRBD2. The trim removed 4 bases at V and 2 bases at J, leaving 6 bases unmatched. The CDR3 extends over 14 amino acids. The germline V gene has CDR1 SGHKS and CDR2 YYEKEE (reference sequence).

This chain links TRBV7-2 with TRBJ1-2, with unresolved D. CDR1 and CDR2 from the germline V gene are SGHTA and FQGNSA. The V end was cut by 5 bases, the J end by 1 base, with 11 bases between. The CDR3 contains 14 residues. In DNA, the CDR3 is TGTGCCAGCAGCCAACCCCAGGTTAACTATGGCTACACCTTC. Translation: CASSQPQVNYGYTF.